This TCR beta chain was sequenced during a study of blood T cell repertoires in COVID-19. Study at large: Sites in the United States, Italy and Spain provided acute and convalescent COVID-19 samples.

This table comes from immunoSEQ multiplex PCR, and its TCRdb copy is limited to in-frame clones, with some not included. This table has tens of thousands of clones, roughly 77% appearing once. V trimming: 5 bases; J trimming: 1 base; junction bases outside the gene matches: 8. The CDR3 contains 15 residues. CDR1 and CDR2 from the germline V gene are SGHAT and FQNNGV. The TCR comes from a woman in her 70s with acute or convalescent COVID-19. The chain uses TRBV11-2 and TRBJ2-7; 7 positions agree with TRBD1. Sequenced input: peripheral blood. CDR3 protein: CASSPDRALSYEQYF. DNA for the CDR3: TGTGCCAGCAGCCCCGACAGGGCTCTTTCCTACGAGCAGTACTTC.